This T cell receptor (beta chain) was observed in a study of cytomegalovirus exposure and HLA in healthy donors. Study-wide results and limits: Roughly uniform depth of sequencing across donors was assumed in presence/absence analyses. In a later analysis, TCR beta V- and J-gene trimming was associated with a missense DCLRE1C variant.

This clone was observed a handful of times. The antigen remains undetermined. 13 Jbeta primers and 60 Vbeta primers were used for the PCR. Data came from immunoSEQ multiplex PCR; TCRdb stores just in-frame clones and leaves some out. The sample holds 150,000 to 200,000 clones, 60% to 80% seen once. This sequence was found in a man in his forties or fifties in good health and CMV-seronegative. Sequencing was carried out using PBMCs.

CDR3 coding DNA: TGTGCCAGCAGTTTTCGAGGACGGACTTACACCGGGGAGCTGTTTTTT. This translates into CASSFRGRTYTGELFF. V gene TRBV28 combines with J gene TRBJ2-2, with TRBD2 as a possible D gene (5 bases). CDR3 size: 16 residues. V was cut by 3 bases and J by 3 bases, with 14 bases left in between. CDR1 is MDHEN and CDR2 is SYDVKM in the germline V gene. Looking up the rest from reference TRBV28 and TRBJ2-2 gives the full variable domain: DVKVTQSSRYLVKRTGEKVFLECVQDMDHENMFWYRQDPGLGLRLIYFSYDVKMKEKGDIPEGYSVSREKKERFSLILESASTNQTSMYLCASSFRGRTYTGELFFGEGSRLTVL.